A single sample is the source of the 29 T cell receptor beta chains below, sequenced in a study of beta chain features in type 1 diabetes (dated by TCRdb to 2016 to 2019). Study-wide findings and limitations: Type 1 diabetes patients showed a moderate but significant shortening of TCRB CDR3 length in all four CD4+ subsets.

Library creation used the immunoSEQ multiplex PCR assay. All of the isolated RNA was reverse transcribed with the High Capacity cDNA Reverse Transcription Kit, so expressed TCRB transcripts were sequenced. TCRdb stores this immuneACCESS table with in-frame sequences only. Part of the clones is absent; in the studies checked, under half of the shortfall reflects unresolved V genes, and no reason is known for the rest. The sample yields 150,000 to 190,000 clones; about a tenth were counted once. Less than 0.5% of the sample is taken by the ten largest. No cognate antigen is known for these TCRs. Material: central memory CD4+ T cells from blood. The receptors originated from a man aged 25 to 45 with type 1 diabetes.

This clone was recorded a few times. The chain links TRBV4-2 to TRBJ2-1, with 8 nucleotides matching TRBD2. Per the germline V gene, CDR1 is LGHNA and CDR2 is YNFKEQ. J gave up 5 bases and V 2 bases, and 8 bases lay outside the gene matches. CDR3 length equals 16 residues. CDR3 DNA: TGTGCCAGCAGCCAACGCACTAGCGGAGGAGACAATGAGCAGTTCTTC. Protein: CASSQRTSGGDNEQFF.

This sequence joins TRBV15 and TRBJ1-1, with a tentative D call TRBD1 (5 bases). Germline V CDR1 and CDR2: LNHNV, YYDKDF (reference sequence). V was cut by 6 bases and J by 6 bases, with 14 bases left in between. This CDR3 is 13 amino acids long. The CDR3 DNA is TGTGCCACCAGAACTAAACAGGTTCCTGAAGCTTTCTTT. Its translation is CATRTKQVPEAFF.

In its sample, this clone was seen a few times. The V call is TRBV18, the J call TRBJ2-7; 13 bases align to TRBD2. Per the germline V gene, CDR1 is KGHSH and CDR2 is LQKENI. J lost 2 bases, V lost 2 bases, and 3 bases had no gene match. The length of the CDR3 is 16 residues. CDR3 nucleotides: TGTGCCAGCTCACCAAAGACTAGCGGGGGGCCCTACGAGCAGTACTTC. The encoded protein is CASSPKTSGGPYEQYF.

This chain connects TRBV12-5 to TRBJ2-1, with 16 bases aligning to TRBD2. Germline values: CDR1 LGHNT, CDR2 FRNRAP. V shed 0 bases and J 8 bases; nucleotides not matched to a gene: 10. This CDR3 region has 19 residues. The CDR3 loop is CASGLVHDGTSGRADEQFF. As DNA, the CDR3 is TGTGCTAGTGGTTTGGTACATGACGGGACTAGCGGGAGGGCCGATGAGCAGTTCTTC. The full variable domain, with the rest looked up from reference TRBV12-5 and TRBJ2-1, is DARVTQTPRHKVTEMGQEVTMRCQPILGHNTVFWYRQTMMQGLELLAYFRNRAPLDDSGMPKDRFSAEMPDATLATLKIQPSEPRDSAVYFCASGLVHDGTSGRADEQFFGPGTRLTVL.

This clone showed up just a few times. The chain combines TRBV28 with TRBJ1-1; a weak D match, TRBD1 (5 bases). Germline V gene data show CDR1 as MDHEN and CDR2 as SYDVKM. V lost 3 bases, J lost 11 bases, and 16 bases lay in between. This CDR3 contains 13 residues. In DNA form, the CDR3 reads TGTGCCAGCAGTTTGGTGGCAGGGCGGACGGCTTTCTTT. Translation gives CASSLVAGRTAFF.

There are a few counts of this clone. This rearrangement joins TRBV5-1 to TRBJ2-7; D is perhaps TRBD1 (6 bases). The V end lost 5 bases, the J end lost 1 base, and 22 bases lay between the germline ends. CDR3 length: 17 residues. Germline loops: CDR1 SGHRS, CDR2 YFSETQ. This CDR3 reads CASSKLPQGSGSYEQYF. The CDR3, as DNA: TGCGCCAGCAGTAAACTTCCTCAGGGGAGTGGGTCCTACGAGCAGTACTTC.

The chain is built from TRBV19 and TRBJ2-5; 7 positions agree with TRBD1. The V segment lost 4 bases and the J segment 14 bases; nucleotides outside the gene matches: 10. CDR3 size: 12 residues. Germline loops: CDR1 LNHDA, CDR2 SQIVND (reference sequence). The CDR3 DNA is TGTGCCAGTAGTAGCTTACAGGGGCCCCGCTACTTC. Its protein is CASSSLQGPRYF.

The chain couples TRBV19 to TRBJ1-1; 12 bases map to TRBD1. The junction had 12 bases not matched to a gene; V was cut back by 7 bases and J by 3 bases. The V gene's germline CDR1 is LNHDA and CDR2 SQIVND (reference sequence). The CDR3 sequence is 17 residues long. In DNA form, the CDR3 reads TGTGCCAGTATTGCCGGGACAGGGGGCAACTTTGACACTGAAGCTTTCTTT. Translating it yields CASIAGTGGNFDTEAFF.

The J gene is TRBJ2-3, the V gene TRBV9; maybe TRBD2 (5 bases). Trimming shortened V by 0 bases and J by 5 bases, and 10 bases separated the two germline ends. Germline assignment: CDR1 SGDLS and CDR2 YYNGEE. This CDR3 has 14 residues. The DNA for the CDR3 is TGTGCCAGCAGCGTAGACGTAGGAGGAGATACGCAGTATTTT. This sequence encodes CASSVDVGGDTQYF.

CDR3 residues: CASGRPLSTDTQYF. CDR3 bases: TGTGCCAGCGGGCGACCCTTAAGCACAGATACGCAGTATTTT. V is TRBV7-3 and J is TRBJ2-3; the D is unclear. Trimming removed 8 bases from V and 0 bases from J, with 12 bases in between. Germline CDR1 reads SGHTA; CDR2 reads FQGTGA. CDR3 length: 14 amino acids.

The rearrangement links TRBV5-1 to TRBJ2-7, with 10 bases lining up with TRBD2. The CDR3 loop spans 16 amino acids. Germline assignment: CDR1 SGHRS and CDR2 YFSETQ. After removal of 0 bases from V and 2 bases from J, the junction contained 5 bases not matched to a gene. CDR3 loop: CASSLEALAGTYEQYF. The DNA of the CDR3 is TGCGCCAGCAGCTTGGAAGCACTAGCGGGAACCTACGAGCAGTACTTC. The full variable domain, rest sourced from reference TRBV5-1 and TRBJ2-7, is KAGVTQTPRYLIKTRGQQVTLSCSPISGHRSVSWYQQTPGQGLQFLFEYFSETQRNKGNFPGRFSGRQFSNSRSEMNVSTLELGDSALYLCASSLEALAGTYEQYFGPGTRLTVT.

This clone has a count of ten or more. This chain connects TRBV30 to TRBJ2-4; a possible D gene is TRBD1 (6 bases). Germline values: CDR1 GTSNPN, CDR2 SVGIG (reference sequence). Trimming took off 6 bases at V and 2 bases at J, with 14 bases between the two ends. This CDR3 is 14 amino acids long. The DNA for the CDR3 is TGTGCCTGCCAACAGGGTTCTCCCAAAAACATTCAGTACTTC. It yields the protein CACQQGSPKNIQYF.

Here the CDR3 DNA reads TGTGCCAGCAGCTTAAAGGGGACCGGGGAGCTGTTTTTT. This codes for CASSLKGTGELFF. The rearrangement uses TRBV7-2 and TRBJ2-2; D might be TRBD1 (5 bases). In germline, CDR1 is SGHTA, CDR2 FQGNSA. The length of the CDR3 is 13 residues. Trimming took off 2 bases at V and 5 bases at J, with 6 bases between the two ends.

The sample holds a few counts of this clone. Other DNA variants within this sample encode the same CDR3. Written as DNA, the CDR3 is TGTGCCAGCTCACCACCAGAGGAGACCCAGTACTTC. Protein: CASSPPEETQYF. The rearrangement uses TRBV18 and TRBJ2-5; D ambiguous. Germline V gene lookup returns CDR1 KGHSH and CDR2 LQKENI. The CDR3 spans 12 residues. The V end lost 0 bases, the J end lost 5 bases, and 4 bases lay between the germline ends.

The chain is built from TRBV7-3 and TRBJ2-1; 8 positions agree with TRBD1. CDR1 and CDR2 (germline): SGHTA, FQGTGA. The CDR3 has 19 residues. V shed 4 bases and J 0 bases; nucleotides not matched to a gene: 14. CDR3 nucleotide sequence: TGTGCCAGCAGCTCAGGGGGACAGGACCACACTAGCTCCTACAATGAGCAGTTCTTC. It encodes CASSSGGQDHTSSYNEQFF.

There are a few counts of this clone. The J gene is TRBJ2-3, the V gene TRBV30; perhaps TRBD1 as D (6 bases). The CDR3 contains 14 residues. The V gene lost 5 bases and the J gene lost 3 bases, with 15 bases spanning the gap. Germline-derived CDR1 and CDR2 are GTSNPN and SVGIG (reference sequence). CDR3 in amino acids: CAWGKGQMTDTQYF. The CDR3 nucleotides read TGTGCCTGGGGTAAAGGACAGATGACAGATACGCAGTATTTT.

This clone was counted only a few times. The chain carries TRBV15 and TRBJ1-5; D call uncertain. Germline V lookup: CDR1 LNHNV, CDR2 YYDKDF (reference sequence). The CDR3 runs 12 residues. V was cut by 1 base and J by 7 bases, with 5 bases left in between. The chain's CDR3 is CATSRGRQPQHF. The CDR3, as DNA: TGTGCCACCAGCAGAGGGCGGCAGCCCCAGCATTTT.

This clone occurred a few times. The chain employs TRBV7-9 and TRBJ2-1; TRBD2 agrees at 15 bases. Germline lookup yields CDR1 SEHNR and CDR2 FQNEAQ (reference sequence). Trimming took 6 bases from V and 10 from J; bases not matched to a gene: 10. The CDR3 is made up of 16 amino acids. This CDR3 is CASSSGTSGRSREQFF. The DNA of the CDR3 is TGTGCCAGCAGTTCTGGGACTAGCGGGAGGTCACGAGAGCAGTTCTTC. Drawing the rest from reference TRBV7-9 and TRBJ2-1, the complete variable domain is DTGVSQNPRHKITKRGQNVTFRCDPISEHNRLYWYRQTLGQGPEFLTYFQNEAQLEKSRLLSDRFSAERPKGSFSTLEIQRTEQGDSAMYLCASSSGTSGRSREQFFGPGTRLTVL.

In DNA form, the CDR3 reads TGTGCCAGCAGCGTAGGAACAGGGTCCTACTATGGCTACACCTTC. Residues: CASSVGTGSYYGYTF. The chain links TRBV9 to TRBJ1-2; tentatively, D is TRBD1 (6 bases). In germline, CDR1 is SGDLS, CDR2 YYNGEE. The CDR3 is 15 residues long. Trimming shortened V by 0 bases and J by 3 bases, and 12 bases separated the two germline ends.

This clone was detected only a few times. J is TRBJ2-7 and V is TRBV6-5; 11 nucleotides agree with TRBD2. The CDR3 is made up of 15 amino acids. CDR1 is MNHEY and CDR2 is SVGAGI in the germline V gene. Trimming took 6 bases from V and 0 from J; bases not matched to a gene: 4. Here the CDR3 DNA reads TGTGCCAGCAGGATAGCGGGAGGGAGCTCCTACGAGCAGTACTTC. Residues: CASRIAGGSSYEQYF.

This clone appeared a few times. J is TRBJ1-1 and V is TRBV29-1, with no clear D. There are 13 residues in the CDR3. The germline V gene encodes CDR1 SQVTM and CDR2 ANQGSEA. V was shortened by 4 bases and J by 1 base, with 10 bases between the two germline ends. This chain's CDR3 is CSVAGNANTEAFF. The CDR3 DNA reads TGCAGCGTTGCGGGGAACGCGAACACTGAAGCTTTCTTT. Looking up the rest from reference TRBV29-1 and TRBJ1-1 gives the full variable domain: SAVISQKPSRDICQRGTSLTIQCQVDSQVTMMFWYRQQPGQSLTLIATANQGSEATYESGFVIDKFPISRPNLTFSTLTVSNMSPEDSSIYLCSVAGNANTEAFFGQGTRLTVV.

The rearrangement joins TRBV28 to TRBJ2-3, with no clear D. This CDR3 comprises 14 residues. Germline CDR1 is MDHEN and CDR2 is SYDVKM. V was shortened by 2 bases and J by 2 bases, with 8 bases between the two germline ends. CDR3: CASSLAATTDTQYF. The CDR3 DNA sequence: TGTGCCAGCAGTTTAGCGGCCACCACAGATACGCAGTATTTT.

The rearrangement uses TRBV6-1 and TRBJ2-5; 12 nucleotides line up with TRBD2. From germline, CDR1 is MNHNS and CDR2 SASEGT. V was pared by 6 bases and J by 2 bases, with 4 bases of the junction left unmatched. The CDR3 length is 15 residues. CDR3 bases: TGTGCCAGCAGCTGGACTAGCGGGAAACAAGAGACCCAGTACTTC. This encodes CASSWTSGKQETQYF.

This clone was seen more than once but under ten times. This chain links TRBV9 with TRBJ2-1; tentatively, D is TRBD1 (6 bases). Deletions cut 3 bases from V and 0 bases from J, with 10 bases between. The CDR3 runs to 15 residues. Germline values: CDR1 SGDLS, CDR2 YYNGEE. The CDR3 sequence is CASSDVQGSYNEQFF. The DNA for the CDR3 is TGTGCCAGCAGCGACGTACAGGGCTCCTACAATGAGCAGTTCTTC.

The chain employs TRBV9 and TRBJ2-2; TRBD1 matches 11 bases. Germline V gene data show CDR1 as SGDLS and CDR2 as YYNGEE. This CDR3 comprises 17 residues. Germline trimming cut 4 bases from V and 3 bases from J; bases unmatched to any gene: 8. CDR3 sequence: CASSLGQGARYTGELFF. In nucleotides, the CDR3 is TGTGCCAGCAGCTTAGGACAGGGGGCGCGGTACACCGGGGAGCTGTTTTTT.

The genes are TRBV15 and TRBJ2-3; tentative D call: TRBD2 (6 bases). Trimming removed 5 bases from V and 0 bases from J, with 15 bases in between. Per germline, CDR1 LNHNV and CDR2 YYDKDF (reference sequence). This CDR3 has 16 amino acids. The CDR3 region has the DNA TGTGCCACCAGCCCAGATGGGGGGATGAGCACAGATACGCAGTATTTT. Its translation: CATSPDGGMSTDTQYF.

This chain uses TRBV30 with TRBJ2-5; no firm D call. This CDR3 is built from 12 residues. V lost 3 bases, J lost 8 bases, and 13 bases lay in between. The germline CDR1 and CDR2 sequences are GTSNPN and SVGIG (reference sequence). The CDR3 DNA follows: TGTGCCTGGAGCGCGAGCCCCGTCACCCAGTACTTC. Its translation is CAWSASPVTQYF.

This sequence joins TRBV11-3 and TRBJ2-1; tentative D call: TRBD2 (6 bases). The CDR3 runs to 15 residues. The germline V gene encodes CDR1 SGHNT and CDR2 YENEEA. Trimming stripped 1 base from V and 5 bases from J, with 12 bases between. The DNA of the CDR3 is TGTGCCAGCAGCTTAGGTCCAGCGGGTCACAATGAGCAGTTCTTC. Amino acid sequence: CASSLGPAGHNEQFF.

In its sample, this clone was seen a few times. The CDR3 region has the DNA TGTGCCAGCAGGCCGGCTAGTCGGAATGAGCAGTTCTTC. It specifies CASRPASRNEQFF. The chain uses TRBV28 and TRBJ2-1, with D unresolved. The ends were cut back, 6 bases at V and 7 bases at J, with 13 bases in the middle. Germline-derived CDR1 and CDR2 are MDHEN and SYDVKM. The CDR3 loop spans 13 amino acids.